Below are 2 T cell receptor beta chains sequenced from a single sample in a study of technical replicates of blood from several donors. Assay used: immunoSEQ multiplex PCR; TCRdb lists only in-frame clones, some missing. Of 55,000 to 80,000 clones listed, approximately 89% are singletons. Sequencing used PBMCs. These receptors were collected from a human donor in good health. Some clones in this sample may be carry-over from other donors' samples.

The chain couples TRBV4-2 to TRBJ2-1; tentative D call: TRBD1 (6 bases). The CDR3 has 13 amino acids. V lost 4 bases to trimming and J lost 9 bases, with 13 bases between them. Germline lookup yields CDR1 LGHNA and CDR2 YNFKEQ. CDR3 protein: CASSLPRGVEQFF. DNA for the CDR3: TGTGCCAGCAGCCTACCCAGGGGAGTTGAGCAGTTCTTC.

This clone is a singleton in its sample. The V gene is TRBV29-1, the J gene TRBJ2-1; 9 nucleotides align to TRBD1. V dropped 7 bases and J dropped 6; count of bases not matched to a gene: 7. The germline CDR1 and CDR2 sequences are SQVTM and ANQGSEA. This CDR3 region has 13 residues. The CDR3 loop reads CSGDTDRGNEQFF. The CDR3 DNA reads TGCAGCGGGGACACGGACAGGGGCAATGAGCAGTTCTTC.